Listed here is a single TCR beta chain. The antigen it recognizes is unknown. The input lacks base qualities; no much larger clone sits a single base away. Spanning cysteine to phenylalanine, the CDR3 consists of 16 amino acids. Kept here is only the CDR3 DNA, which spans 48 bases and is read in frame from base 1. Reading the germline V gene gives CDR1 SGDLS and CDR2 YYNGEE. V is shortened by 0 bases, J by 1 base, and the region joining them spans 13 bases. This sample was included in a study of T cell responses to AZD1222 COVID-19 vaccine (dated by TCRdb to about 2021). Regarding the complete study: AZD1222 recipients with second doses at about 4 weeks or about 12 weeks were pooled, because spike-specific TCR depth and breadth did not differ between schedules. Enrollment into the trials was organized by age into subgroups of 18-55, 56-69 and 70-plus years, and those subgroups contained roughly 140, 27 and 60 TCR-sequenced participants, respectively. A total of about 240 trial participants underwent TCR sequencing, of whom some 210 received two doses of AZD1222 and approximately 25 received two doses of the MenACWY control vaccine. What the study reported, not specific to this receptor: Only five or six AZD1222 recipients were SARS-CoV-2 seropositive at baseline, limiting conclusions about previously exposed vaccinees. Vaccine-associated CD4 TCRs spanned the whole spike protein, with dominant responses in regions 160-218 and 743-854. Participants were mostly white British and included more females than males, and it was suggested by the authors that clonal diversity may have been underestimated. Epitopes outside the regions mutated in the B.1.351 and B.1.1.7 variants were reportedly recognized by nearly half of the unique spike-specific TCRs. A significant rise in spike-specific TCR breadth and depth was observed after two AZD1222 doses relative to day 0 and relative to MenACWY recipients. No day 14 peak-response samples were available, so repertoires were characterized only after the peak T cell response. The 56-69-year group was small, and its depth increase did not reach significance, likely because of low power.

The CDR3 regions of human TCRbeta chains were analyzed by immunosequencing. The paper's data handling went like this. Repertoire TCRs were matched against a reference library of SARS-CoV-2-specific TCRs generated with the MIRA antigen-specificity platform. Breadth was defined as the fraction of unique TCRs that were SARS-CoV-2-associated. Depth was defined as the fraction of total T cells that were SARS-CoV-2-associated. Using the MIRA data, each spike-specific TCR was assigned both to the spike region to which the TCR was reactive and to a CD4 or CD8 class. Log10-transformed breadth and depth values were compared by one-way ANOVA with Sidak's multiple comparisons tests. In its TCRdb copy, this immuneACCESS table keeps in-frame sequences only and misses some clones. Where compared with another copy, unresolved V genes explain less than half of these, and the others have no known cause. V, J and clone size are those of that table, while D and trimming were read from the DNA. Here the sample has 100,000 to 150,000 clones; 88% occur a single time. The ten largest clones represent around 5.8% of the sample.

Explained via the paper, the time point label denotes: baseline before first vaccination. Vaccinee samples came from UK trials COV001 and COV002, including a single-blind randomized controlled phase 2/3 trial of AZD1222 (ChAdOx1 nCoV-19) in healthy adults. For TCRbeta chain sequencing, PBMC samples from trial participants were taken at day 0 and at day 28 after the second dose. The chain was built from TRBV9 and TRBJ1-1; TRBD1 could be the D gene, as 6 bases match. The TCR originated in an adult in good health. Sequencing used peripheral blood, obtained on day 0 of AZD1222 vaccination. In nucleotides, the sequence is TGTGCCAGCAGCGTAGCTGGGGGCAGGGGGAACACTGAAGCTTTCTTT. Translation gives CASSVAGGRGNTEAFF.